Shown below are 15 T cell receptor beta chains from a single sample sequenced in a study of blood T cell repertoires in COVID-19. TCRdb's copy holds only in-frame clones and misses some; the assay was immunoSEQ multiplex PCR. This table holds roughly 76,000 clones, 70% to 80% found once. Sequencing was carried out using peripheral blood. The origin of the receptors is a man in his sixties or seventies with acute or convalescent COVID-19.

CDR3 protein: CASSNDRVGSGNTIYF. The CDR3 DNA follows: TGTGCCAGCAGCAACGACAGGGTAGGCTCTGGAAACACCATATATTTT. The chain carries TRBV7-9 and TRBJ1-3; 7 bases are a match to TRBD1. Germline CDR1 reads SEHNR; CDR2 reads FQNEAQ (reference sequence). This CDR3 has 16 residues. With V trimmed by 5 bases and J by 0 bases, 7 bases remained unmatched. The variable domain in full, with the rest retrieved from reference TRBV7-9 and TRBJ1-3, is DTGVSQNPRHKITKRGQNVTFRCDPISEHNRLYWYRQTLGQGPEFLTYFQNEAQLEKSRLLSDRFSAERPKGSFSTLEIQRTEQGDSAMYLCASSNDRVGSGNTIYFGEGSWLTVV.

The chain links TRBV5-1 to TRBJ1-4; 9 nucleotides agree with TRBD1. Germline CDR1 is SGHRS and CDR2 is YFSETQ. The trim removed 3 bases at V and 6 bases at J, leaving 3 bases unmatched. The CDR3 runs 14 residues. Here the CDR3 DNA reads TGCGCCAGCAGCTACCGGACAGGGGATGAAAAACTGTTTTTT. This codes for CASSYRTGDEKLFF.

The rearrangement joins TRBV28 to TRBJ2-7, with 11 positions matching TRBD1. There are 15 residues in the CDR3. Per germline, CDR1 MDHEN and CDR2 SYDVKM. The trim removed 4 bases at V and 5 bases at J, leaving 7 bases unmatched. DNA of the CDR3: TGTGCCAGCAGTTCTCGGGGACAGGGGGACCACGAGCAGTACTTC. Its protein is CASSSRGQGDHEQYF.

The chain uses TRBV11-3 and TRBJ1-1; D unresolved. CDR1 and CDR2 (germline): SGHNT, YENEEA. The CDR3 extends over 14 amino acids. Trimming removed 3 bases at V and 0 bases at J, with 8 bases between. The CDR3 is CASSLGRMNTEAFF. The DNA for the CDR3 is TGTGCCAGCAGCTTGGGCAGGATGAACACTGAAGCTTTCTTT.

The rearrangement uses TRBV24-1 and TRBJ2-1; D perhaps matches TRBD2 (6 bases). Looked up from germline, CDR1 is KGHDR and CDR2 is SFDVKD. CDR3 length equals 13 residues. V was cut by 2 bases and J by 10 bases, with 11 bases left in between. The CDR3 is CATSDWLGGEQFF. The CDR3 DNA is TGTGCCACCAGTGATTGGCTGGGGGGAGAGCAGTTCTTC.

The chain employs TRBV10-3 and TRBJ1-2; 8 positions agree with TRBD1. Trimming at V came to 11 bases and at J to 8 bases, leaving 10 bases not matched to a gene. Germline V CDR1 and CDR2: ENHRY, SYGVKD. The CDR3 contains 12 residues. The CDR3 DNA follows: TGTGCCGTTGCCGGACAGGGAGGCGGCTACACCTTC. Translated: CAVAGQGGGYTF.

V is TRBV18 and J is TRBJ1-1, with a weak D call TRBD1 (6 bases). Germline loops: CDR1 KGHSH, CDR2 LQKENI. This CDR3 is 14 amino acids long. Trimming cost V 2 bases and J 1 base, with 8 bases left between them. Here the CDR3 reads CASSPATGNTEAFF. CDR3 in DNA: TGTGCCAGCTCACCAGCGACAGGGAACACTGAAGCTTTCTTT.

The V call is TRBV28, the J call TRBJ2-1; 10 bases agree with TRBD2. CDR1 and CDR2 (germline): MDHEN, SYDVKM. J lost 6 bases, V lost 5 bases, and 7 bases had no gene match. This CDR3 has 15 amino acids. In DNA form, the CDR3 reads TGTGCCAGCAGTGGACTAGCGGACCACCCCAATGAGCAGTTCTTC. As protein: CASSGLADHPNEQFF.

CDR3 protein: CASSEYRGSSYEQYF. CDR3 sequence (DNA): TGCGCCAGCAGTGAGTACCGCGGTAGCTCCTACGAGCAGTACTTC. The chain couples TRBV10-1 to TRBJ2-7; D is unresolved. The CDR3 extends over 15 amino acids. V shed 1 base and J shed 0 bases, with 10 bases lying between them. CDR1 is WNHNN and CDR2 is SYGVQD in the germline V gene (reference sequence).

This chain links TRBV19 with TRBJ2-3; 9 nucleotides match TRBD1. V shed 5 bases and J 4 bases; nucleotides not matched to a gene: 4. Germline assignment: CDR1 LNHDA and CDR2 SQIVND (reference sequence). The CDR3 totals 14 residues. Written as DNA, the CDR3 is TGTGCCAGTAGTGCGGGACAGGGAGCAGATACGCAGTATTTT. This encodes CASSAGQGADTQYF.

V usage is TRBV28 and J usage is TRBJ1-2; tentatively, D is TRBD1 (5 bases). This CDR3 is 13 amino acids long. Germline lookup yields CDR1 MDHEN and CDR2 SYDVKM. Deletions cut 9 bases from V and 3 bases from J, with 14 bases between. This chain's CDR3 is CASHGGLHYGYTF. The CDR3 bases are TGTGCCAGTCACGGGGGTTTACACTATGGCTACACCTTC.

In this sample, this clone turned up a few times. The chain employs TRBV4-1 and TRBJ2-6; D possibly corresponds to TRBD1 (6 bases). The CDR3 consists of 11 residues. Germline CDR1 reads MGHRA; CDR2 reads YSYEKL. Trimming removed 5 bases from V and 13 bases from J, with 9 bases in between. CDR3 amino acids: CASSAQGVLTF. CDR3 coding DNA: TGCGCCAGCAGCGCACAGGGAGTCCTGACTTTC.

The J gene is TRBJ2-7, the V gene TRBV27; 10 bases match TRBD1. The germline gives CDR1 MNHEY, CDR2 SMNVEV (reference sequence). The CDR3 is 14 amino acids. Trimming at V came to 3 bases and at J to 3 bases, leaving 2 bases not matched to a gene. Here the CDR3 reads CASSLGQGFYEQYF. CDR3 in DNA: TGTGCCAGCAGTTTGGGACAGGGGTTCTACGAGCAGTACTTC.

The chain employs TRBV15 and TRBJ2-2; 8 bases map to TRBD2. This CDR3 has 15 amino acids. V was pared by 9 bases and J by 5 bases, with 11 bases of the junction left unmatched. Per the germline V gene, CDR1 is LNHNV and CDR2 is YYDKDF (reference sequence). CDR3 region: CATTWGSGTTGELFF. In DNA, the CDR3 is TGTGCCACAACCTGGGGTAGCGGGACTACCGGGGAGCTGTTTTTT.

In its sample, this clone was seen once. The chain has TRBV6-6 and TRBJ1-6; a possible D gene is TRBD1 (5 bases). Looked up from germline, CDR1 is MNHNY and CDR2 is SVGAGI (reference sequence). The length of the CDR3 is 16 residues. Trimming removed 6 bases at V and 3 bases at J, with 15 bases between. The CDR3 here is CASRRGGAYYNSPLHF. The CDR3 DNA sequence: TGTGCCAGCAGAAGAGGAGGGGCTTACTATAATTCACCCCTCCACTTT.